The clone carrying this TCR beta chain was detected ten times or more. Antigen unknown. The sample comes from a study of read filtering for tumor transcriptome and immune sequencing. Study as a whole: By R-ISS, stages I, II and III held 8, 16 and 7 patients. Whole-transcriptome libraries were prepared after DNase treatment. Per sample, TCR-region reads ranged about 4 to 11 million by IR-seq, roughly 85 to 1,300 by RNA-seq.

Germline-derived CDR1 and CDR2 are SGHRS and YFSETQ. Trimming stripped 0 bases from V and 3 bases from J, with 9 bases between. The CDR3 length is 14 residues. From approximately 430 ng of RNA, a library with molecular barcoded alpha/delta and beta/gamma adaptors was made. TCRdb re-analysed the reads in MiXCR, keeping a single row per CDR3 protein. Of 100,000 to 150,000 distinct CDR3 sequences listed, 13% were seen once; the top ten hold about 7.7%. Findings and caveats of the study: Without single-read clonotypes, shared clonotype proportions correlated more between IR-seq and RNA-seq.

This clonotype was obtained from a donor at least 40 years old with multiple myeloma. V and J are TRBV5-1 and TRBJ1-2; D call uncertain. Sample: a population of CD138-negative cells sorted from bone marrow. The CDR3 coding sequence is TGCGCCAGCAGCTTGGGTACCGTCTACTATGGCTACACCTTC. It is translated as CASSLGTVYYGYTF.